This T cell receptor (beta chain) was obtained from a study of blood T cell repertoires in COVID-19. Study-wide background: The samples span acute and convalescent COVID-19 from the United States, Italy and Spain. Sources were T cells, B-cell-depleted T cells, or PBMCs; the material itself was cDNA or gDNA.

Original methodology: From reference gene primer amplification, estimates of nucleated cell counts were derived. Data came from immunoSEQ multiplex PCR; TCRdb stores just in-frame clones and leaves some out. The V and J calls and clone size are taken from that table; D and trimming were inferred from the DNA. The profile shows about 200,000 clones, around 87% of them singletons. Germline CDR1 SGHTA, CDR2 FQGNSA. This CDR3 is built from 16 residues. V lost 1 base to trimming and J lost 10 bases, with 17 bases between them. It was during active infection that Seattle patients were enrolled and then longitudinally followed.

The V and J genes are TRBV7-2 and TRBJ1-6, with a possible D match to TRBD1 (6 bases). This TCR was recovered from a woman aged 50 to 60 with COVID-19, enrolled during active disease. The source material was peripheral blood. This chain's CDR3 is CASSLGSSRGRSPLHF. DNA for the CDR3: TGTGCCAGCAGCTTAGGAAGTAGCAGGGGTCGGTCACCCCTCCACTTT.